These 30 T cell receptor beta chains came from one sample sequenced in a study of CD8+ T cells in alopecia areata. Markers including CD4, CD8alpha, NKG2D and NKG2ACE guided sorting of pooled cutaneous lymph node cells. Reverse transcription of extracted RNA yielded cDNA, which provided the sequencing template. Produced via immunoSEQ multiplex PCR; TCRdb's table is partial and in-frame only. This repertoire holds around 290,000 clones, and none appear only once. Sequences were obtained from CD4+ T cells sorted from a lymph node. These receptors came from a C3H/HeJ mouse with alopecia areata. The strain bears MHC haplotype H2-k.

This clone has just a few counts. The genes and germline here are from mouse. The read terminates 4 residues ahead of where the CDR3 ends, so the germline J gene completes it. The genes are TRBV13-3 and TRBJ1-1; TRBD1 agrees at 7 bases. CDR3 length equals 14 residues. Germline assignment: CDR1 NNHDY and CDR2 SYVADS. With 1 base clipped from V and 4 bases from J, the junction kept 4 bases outside the gene matches. The DNA read from the CDR3 is TGTGCCAGCAGTGATTCAGGGGGAGTCACA. Translating it yields CASSDSGGVT. The whole CDR3 is CASSDSGGVTEVFF.

On this clone: Gene and germline names: mouse. The CDR3 bases that were read are TGTGCCAGCAGTACCTGGGGAAACCAAGAC. It yields the protein CASSTWGNQD. Given in full, the CDR3 is CASSTWGNQDTQYF. The chain recombines TRBV19 with TRBJ2-5; the D gene is possibly TRBD2 (6 bases). The read falls 4 residues short of the CDR3 end, and the missing part is taken from the germline J gene. Between the trimmed V and J ends, which lost 3 bases and 0 bases, there was a span of 8 bases. This CDR3 spans 14 amino acids. Germline CDR1 is FNHDT and CDR2 is SITEND (reference sequence).

In the case of this clone: Gene names and germline match the mouse. Sequencing ends 4 residues short of the CDR3 end; the germline J gene provides the rest. This chain joins TRBV1 and TRBJ2-2, with 8 bases identical to TRBD2. CDR3 length: 17 residues. Germline trimming cut 1 base from V and 2 bases from J; bases unmatched to any gene: 6. Germline loops: CDR1 NSQYPW, CDR2 LRSPGD (reference sequence). CDR3 loop: CTCSAGGGALNTGQLYF. CDR3 DNA, as far as it was read: TGCACCTGCAGTGCAGGAGGGGGGGCGCTGAACACCGGG. The full variable domain, completed using reference TRBV1 and TRBJ2-2, is VTLLEQNPRWRLVPRGQAVNLRCILKNSQYPWMSWYQQDLQKQLQWLFTLRSPGDKEVKSLPGADYLATRVTDTELRLQVANMSQGRTLYCTCSAGGGALNTGQLYFGEGSKLTVL.

A note on this clone: Gene names are mouse gene names. The read comes to an end 4 residues before the CDR3 does, leaving the germline J gene to fill in the end. The chain couples TRBV13-1 to TRBJ2-1; 7 nucleotides line up with TRBD1. The V gene end was trimmed by 2 bases and the J gene end by 3 bases; junction bases not matched to a gene: 8. CDR1 and CDR2 (germline): NSHNY, SYGAGN. The CDR3 has 16 residues. The CDR3 is CASSEGDRNLYAEQFF. The sequenced CDR3 bases are TGTGCCAGCAGTGAAGGGGACAGAAACCTCTATGCT.

This clone was recorded at least ten times. Any gene name here is a mouse gene name. The read ends 4 residues early relative to the CDR3; the germline J gene fills the gap. J is TRBJ2-5 and V is TRBV14; 9 bases are shared with TRBD1. Germline V gene data show CDR1 as SGHDT and CDR2 as FRDEAV. CDR3 length equals 13 residues. Here the CDR3 reads CASSSGTGDTQYF. The sequenced CDR3 bases are TGTGCCAGCAGTTCCGGGACAGGGGAC.

This clone has just a few counts. The genes and germline here are from mouse. Read coverage stops 4 residues before the CDR3 terminus; the germline J gene supplies the remainder. The chain recombines TRBV5 with TRBJ2-1, with 9 bases aligning to TRBD1. V dropped 4 bases and J dropped 6; count of bases not matched to a gene: 4. The germline V gene encodes CDR1 LGHNA and CDR2 YNLKQL (reference sequence). This CDR3 spans 14 amino acids. The CDR3 here is CASSPLQGAAEQFF. CDR3 DNA (partial): TGTGCCAGCAGCCCTCTACAGGGGGCTGCT.

Notes on this clone: Mouse gene names apply. The read ends 4 residues early relative to the CDR3; the germline J gene fills the gap. The chain joins TRBV13-1 to TRBJ2-3, with 9 bases that match TRBD1. V lost 7 bases to trimming and J lost 4 bases; unmatched junction nucleotides: 7. The CDR3 covers 14 residues. Germline V gene lookup returns CDR1 NSHNY and CDR2 SYGAGN. CDR3 in amino acids: CASRRGQGSETLYF. The covered CDR3 bases are TGTGCCAGCCGTCGGGGACAGGGATCAGAA.

Regarding this clone: Mouse gene names apply. With the read ending 4 residues before the CDR3 end, the germline J gene is used to fill in that end. Other DNA sequences within the sample encode an identical CDR3. The rearrangement joins TRBV19 to TRBJ1-2; D might be TRBD1 (6 bases). V dropped 1 base and J dropped 0 bases, with 7 bases sitting between them. The V gene's germline CDR1 is FNHDT and CDR2 SITEND (reference sequence). This CDR3 region has 14 residues. The CDR3 protein is CASSIPGANSDYTF. The sequenced part of the CDR3 DNA is TGTGCCAGCAGTATACCAGGGGCAAACTCC.

This clone was counted a few times. The gene symbols are mouse symbols. Read sequence stops 4 residues before the CDR3 end, and the germline J gene provides the missing end. The chain couples TRBV1 to TRBJ1-2; the match to TRBD1 covers 7 bases. This CDR3 has 15 residues. After removal of 0 bases from V and 4 bases from J, the junction contained 5 bases not matched to a gene. Germline CDR1 and CDR2: NSQYPW and LRSPGD (reference sequence). The CDR3 sequence: CTCSADRQGVSDYTF. CDR3 DNA (partial): TGCACCTGCAGTGCAGATCGACAGGGCGTCTCC. Supplemented by reference TRBV1 and TRBJ1-2, the full variable domain reads VTLLEQNPRWRLVPRGQAVNLRCILKNSQYPWMSWYQQDLQKQLQWLFTLRSPGDKEVKSLPGADYLATRVTDTELRLQVANMSQGRTLYCTCSADRQGVSDYTFGSGTRLLVI.

This clone was seen a few times. Genes and germline come from the mouse. The CDR3 is cut off 4 residues early in the read; its end comes from the germline J gene. The V call is TRBV1, the J call TRBJ2-2; TRBD1 agrees at 8 bases. The CDR3 has 15 residues. Germline V gene lookup returns CDR1 NSQYPW and CDR2 LRSPGD (reference sequence). V dropped 3 bases and J dropped 3; count of bases not matched to a gene: 3. CDR3 protein: CTCSARGRDTGQLYF. The part of the CDR3 DNA that was read is TGCACCTGCAGTGCCAGGGGGCGCGACACCGGG.

A remark on this clone: Mouse gene names apply. The read halts 4 residues ahead of the CDR3 end, with the missing end drawn from the germline J gene. Other DNA sequences in the same sample also yield this CDR3. The chain couples TRBV5 to TRBJ2-2; 8 nucleotides match TRBD1. The CDR3 is made up of 15 amino acids. Germline V gives CDR1 LGHNA, CDR2 YNLKQL (reference sequence). V lost 4 bases and J lost 1; bases outside the gene matches: 2. CDR3 sequence: CASSPTGGNTGQLYF. CDR3 bases read: TGTGCCAGCAGCCCCACAGGGGGAAACACCGGG.

Comments on this clone: Gene names are the mouse ones. The read terminates 4 residues ahead of where the CDR3 ends, so the germline J gene completes it. The chain recombines TRBV5 with TRBJ2-1; 9 positions agree with TRBD2. The CDR3 has 15 amino acids. With 4 bases clipped from V and 4 bases from J, the junction kept 5 bases outside the gene matches. CDR1 LGHNA and CDR2 YNLKQL come from the germline V gene (reference sequence). The sequenced part of the CDR3 DNA is TGTGCCAGCAGCCCCCCTGGGGGGGATTATGCT. This gives the protein CASSPPGGDYA. The whole CDR3 is CASSPPGGDYAEQFF.

The table lists this clone with a few counts. Genes and germline are mouse. Coverage ceases 4 residues before the CDR3 finishes, and the germline J gene fills in the end. The chain links TRBV13-1 to TRBJ2-3; 10 nucleotides line up with TRBD2. The V gene end was trimmed by 3 bases and the J gene end by 0 bases; junction bases not matched to a gene: 7. The CDR3 extends over 17 amino acids. Germline CDR1 is NSHNY and CDR2 is SYGAGN. CDR3 loop: CASSALGLGTSAETLYF. Partial CDR3 DNA: TGTGCCAGCAGTGCCCTGGGACTGGGGACTAGTGCAGAA.

Turning to this clone: Gene and germline names: mouse. The CDR3 end falls 4 residues outside the read, so it is completed with the germline J gene. The chain joins TRBV13-3 to TRBJ2-1; 12 bases align to TRBD2. CDR3 length: 15 amino acids. Germline V lookup: CDR1 NNHDY, CDR2 SYVADS. CDR3 residues: CASSARLGGRAEQFF. The CDR3 DNA, read in part, is TGTGCCAGCAGTGCACGACTGGGGGGGCGGGCT.

With regard to this clone: Mouse germline and gene names are used. The sequence runs out 4 residues before the end of the CDR3; the remainder is reconstructed from the germline J gene. The chain employs TRBV31 and TRBJ1-2; D ambiguous. With 1 base removed from V and 4 bases from J, the gap between germline ends came to 10 bases. Per germline, CDR1 GKSSPN and CDR2 SITVG. The CDR3 is 13 amino acids. CDR3 protein: CAWSPHRGSDYTF. The sequenced part of the CDR3 DNA is TGTGCCTGGAGTCCCCATAGAGGCTCC.

This clone was recorded a few times. Germline and genes here are mouse. The read ends 4 residues shy of where the CDR3 ends; the end is completed using the germline J gene. The sample carries other DNA sequences with the same CDR3. The chain links TRBV31 to TRBJ2-1, with 7 bases identical to TRBD2. The CDR3 extends over 13 amino acids. CDR1 is GKSSPN and CDR2 is SITVG in the germline V gene. The V segment lost 3 bases and the J segment 2 bases; nucleotides outside the gene matches: 1. CDR3 sequence: CAWSLGDYAEQFF. The sequenced part of the CDR3 DNA is TGTGCCTGGAGCCTGGGGGACTATGCT.

With respect to this clone: Gene names are mouse gene names. The read comes to an end 4 residues before the CDR3 does, leaving the germline J gene to fill in the end. The same CDR3 arises from other DNA sequences in this sample as well. The rearrangement links TRBV13-3 to TRBJ2-5; 10 nucleotides line up with TRBD1. Germline V gives CDR1 NNHDY, CDR2 SYVADS. The CDR3 totals 13 residues. Incomplete CDR3 DNA: TGTGCCAGCAGGACAGGGGGCGTGGAC. This gives the protein CASRTGGVD. The full CDR3 reads CASRTGGVDTQYF. The entire variable domain, with the rest obtained from reference TRBV13-3 and TRBJ2-5, is as follows: EAAVTQSPRSKVAVTGGKVTLSCHQTNNHDYMYWYRQDTGHGLRLIHYSYVADSTEKGDIPDGYKASRPSQENFSLILELASLSQTAVYFCASRTGGVDTQYFGPGTRLLVL.

Points on this clone: Each gene name is a mouse one. The read ends 4 residues before the CDR3 terminus; that terminus is restored from the germline J gene. The gene calls are TRBV19 and TRBJ2-3; D may be TRBD1 (5 bases). Trimming removed 5 bases from V and 0 bases from J, with 10 bases in between. This CDR3 region has 14 residues. Germline lookup yields CDR1 FNHDT and CDR2 SITEND (reference sequence). CDR3 DNA, as far as it was read: TGTGCCAGCAGCCGGACATTTAGTGCAGAA. Its protein is CASSRTFSAE. The full CDR3 protein is CASSRTFSAETLYF.

This clone was seen a handful of times. Mouse names are used for the genes. The read terminates 4 residues before the CDR3 end, so the remaining end is supplied by the germline J gene. Other DNA sequences within the sample encode an identical CDR3. The chain combines TRBV13-3 with TRBJ1-1, with 10 bases fitting TRBD1. Germline trimming cut 4 bases from V and 1 base from J; bases unmatched to any gene: 1. This CDR3 region has 14 residues. Looked up from germline, CDR1 is NNHDY and CDR2 is SYVADS. CDR3 sequence: CASSWDRGNTEVFF. The CDR3 DNA, read in part, is TGTGCCAGCAGTTGGGACAGGGGGAACACA.

This clone was seen only a few times. Germline and genes here are mouse. The read halts 4 residues ahead of the CDR3 end, with the missing end drawn from the germline J gene. The chain has TRBV17 and TRBJ2-5, with 9 positions matching TRBD2. The germline gives CDR1 MNHDT, CDR2 YYDKIL. The CDR3 consists of 14 residues. CDR3 loop: CASSSWGGGDTQYF. Incomplete CDR3 DNA: TGTGCTAGCAGTAGTTGGGGGGGCGGAGAC.

As regards this clone: Gene names are mouse gene names. The sequence runs out 4 residues before the end of the CDR3; the remainder is reconstructed from the germline J gene. The V gene is TRBV13-1, the J gene TRBJ1-1, with TRBD1 matching over 8 bases. From germline, CDR1 is NSHNY and CDR2 SYGAGN. V trimming: 3 bases; J trimming: 2 bases; junction bases outside the gene matches: 3. The CDR3 spans 14 residues. The CDR3 protein is CASSGTGYNTEVFF. The covered CDR3 bases are TGTGCCAGCAGTGGGACAGGGTACAACACA.

This clone was detected ten times or more. Gene names denote mouse genes. Coverage ceases 4 residues before the CDR3 finishes, and the germline J gene fills in the end. The J gene is TRBJ2-1, the V gene TRBV3; D perhaps matches TRBD1 (6 bases). The V gene lost 2 bases and the J gene lost 5 bases, with 7 bases spanning the gap. The CDR3 is made up of 13 amino acids. CDR1 is SNHLY and CDR2 is FYNGKV in the germline V gene (reference sequence). The part of the CDR3 DNA that was read is TGTGCCAGCAGCTTAAACAGGGATGCT. This translates into CASSLNRDA. The whole CDR3 sequence reads CASSLNRDAEQFF.

This clone has a handful of counts. Gene labels here are mouse ones. The read gets to within 4 residues of the CDR3 end, and the germline J gene fills in the rest. The chain is built from TRBV5 and TRBJ2-3, with TRBD1 matching 8 bases. The germline CDR1 and CDR2 sequences are LGHNA and YNLKQL (reference sequence). The CDR3 is made up of 14 amino acids. Losses at the gene ends were 4 bases for V and 2 bases for J; bases not matched to a gene: 2. The sequenced part of the CDR3 DNA is TGTGCCAGCAGCCCGACAGGGGTTGCAGAA. The encoded protein is CASSPTGVAE. The complete CDR3 protein is CASSPTGVAETLYF.

To note about this clone: The gene names given are mouse names. The read stops 4 residues short of the end of the CDR3; the missing end is completed from the germline J gene. Other DNA sequences within the sample encode an identical CDR3. The V gene is TRBV1, the J gene TRBJ2-2, with D hard to call. V was cut by 4 bases and J by 0 bases, with 6 bases left in between. Germline CDR1 reads NSQYPW; CDR2 reads LRSPGD (reference sequence). The CDR3 is made up of 14 amino acids. The CDR3 bases that were read are TGCACCTGCAGTGGAACTACAAACACCGGG. It is translated as CTCSGTTNTG. The full CDR3 protein reads CTCSGTTNTGQLYF.

This clone has a handful of counts. The gene symbols are mouse symbols. The observed sequence ends 4 residues before the CDR3 terminus, with the missing tail filled in from the germline J gene. The chain uses TRBV13-3 and TRBJ2-3; 7 bases match TRBD2. There are 14 residues in the CDR3. Per the germline V gene, CDR1 is NNHDY and CDR2 is SYVADS. Trimming removed 3 bases from V and 0 bases from J; junction bases left unmatched: 1. The CDR3 here is CASSVGGSAETLYF. CDR3 DNA, as far as it was read: TGTGCCAGCAGTGTGGGGGGAAGTGCAGAA.

A few counts support this clone. The germline and genes are mouse ones. The read halts 4 residues ahead of the CDR3 end, with the missing end drawn from the germline J gene. Within the sample, other DNA sequences also encode this same CDR3. The chain has TRBV19 and TRBJ2-7; TRBD1 matches at 7 bases. With 5 bases clipped from V and 2 bases from J, the junction kept 4 bases outside the gene matches. Germline-derived CDR1 and CDR2 are FNHDT and SITEND (reference sequence). The CDR3 contains 13 residues. The CDR3 protein is CASSPQGAYEQYF. The sequenced CDR3 bases are TGTGCCAGCAGCCCGCAGGGGGCCTAT.

On this clone: Gene names and germline refer to mouse. The read gets to within 4 residues of the CDR3 end, and the germline J gene fills in the rest. Distinct nucleotide sequences in the sample also encode this CDR3. This sequence joins TRBV19 and TRBJ2-1; 13 bases fit TRBD2. Germline trimming cut 4 bases from V and 6 bases from J; bases unmatched to any gene: 4. This CDR3 has 15 residues. CDR1 is FNHDT, CDR2 SITEND, per germline (reference sequence). The DNA read from the CDR3 is TGTGCCAGCAGTCCCGGACTGGGGGGGCGTGCT. Protein sequence: CASSPGLGGRA. The CDR3 reads in full as CASSPGLGGRAEQFF.

There are many counts of this clone. Germline and genes here are mouse. The CDR3 end falls 4 residues outside the read, so it is completed with the germline J gene. The sample has other DNA sequences that encode this CDR3 too. This sequence joins TRBV13-1 and TRBJ2-2; a weak D match, TRBD1 (6 bases). CDR1 NSHNY and CDR2 SYGAGN come from the germline V gene. Trimming shortened V by 3 bases and J by 0 bases, and 12 bases separated the two germline ends. This CDR3 has 16 residues. The CDR3 region is CASSGPGTTNTGQLYF. CDR3 DNA (partial): TGTGCCAGCAGTGGCCCCGGGACAACAAACACCGGG.

Worth noting for this clone: The genes and germline here are from mouse. The CDR3 extends 3 residues past the end of the read, so its final part is completed from the germline J gene. The chain combines TRBV19 with TRBJ1-6; 10 bases are shared with TRBD1. TRBJ1-6 is placed among ORFs of uncertain function. The germline gives CDR1 FNHDT, CDR2 SITEND (reference sequence). Trimming took 6 bases from V and 1 from J; bases not matched to a gene: 4. This CDR3 spans 16 amino acids. CDR3: CASTPTGGSYNSPLYF. Incomplete CDR3 DNA: TGTGCCAGCACTCCGACAGGGGGCTCCTATAATTCGCCC.

Only a few counts were recorded for this clone. Germline and genes: mouse. The read falls 4 residues short of the CDR3 end, and the missing part is taken from the germline J gene. This chain uses TRBV13-1 with TRBJ2-7; 13 nucleotides align to TRBD2. Germline V lookup: CDR1 NSHNY, CDR2 SYGAGN. CDR3 length equals 15 residues. CDR3 region: CASSDPGTGGDEQYF. Incomplete CDR3 DNA: TGTGCCAGCAGTGATCCGGGGACTGGGGGGGAT.